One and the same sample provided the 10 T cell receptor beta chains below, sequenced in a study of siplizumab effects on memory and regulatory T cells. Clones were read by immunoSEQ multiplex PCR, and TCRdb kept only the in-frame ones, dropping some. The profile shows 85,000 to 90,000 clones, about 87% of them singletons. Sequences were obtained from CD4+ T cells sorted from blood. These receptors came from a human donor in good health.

The CDR3 nucleotides read TGCGCCAGCAGCTGGACGACTAGCAAAAATGAGCAGTTCTTC. The encoded protein is CASSWTTSKNEQFF. This chain joins TRBV5-1 and TRBJ2-1, with 7 bases that match TRBD2. Per the germline V gene, CDR1 is SGHRS and CDR2 is YFSETQ. The CDR3 extends over 14 amino acids. Germline trimming cut 3 bases from V and 7 bases from J; bases unmatched to any gene: 7.

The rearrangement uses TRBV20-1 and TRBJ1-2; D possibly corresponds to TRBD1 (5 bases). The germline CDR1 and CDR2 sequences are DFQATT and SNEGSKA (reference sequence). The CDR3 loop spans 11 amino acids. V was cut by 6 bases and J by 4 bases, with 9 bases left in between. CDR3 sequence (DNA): TGCAGTGCAGGGGTCTCCTATGGCTACACCTTC. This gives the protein CSAGVSYGYTF.

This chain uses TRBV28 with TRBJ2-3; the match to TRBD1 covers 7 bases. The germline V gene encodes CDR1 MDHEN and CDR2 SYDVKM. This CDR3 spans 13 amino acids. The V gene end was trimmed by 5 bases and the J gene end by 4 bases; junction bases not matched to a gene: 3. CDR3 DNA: TGTGCCAGCAGTCCTCAGGGGGCAGATACGCAGTATTTT. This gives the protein CASSPQGADTQYF.

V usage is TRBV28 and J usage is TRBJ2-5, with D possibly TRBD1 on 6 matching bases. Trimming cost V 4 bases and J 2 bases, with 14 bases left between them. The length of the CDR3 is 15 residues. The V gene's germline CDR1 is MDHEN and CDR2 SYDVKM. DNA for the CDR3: TGTGCCAGCAGTTCTTTGGACAGAGAACAAGAGACCCAGTACTTC. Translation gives CASSSLDREQETQYF. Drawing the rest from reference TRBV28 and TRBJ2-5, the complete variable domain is DVKVTQSSRYLVKRTGEKVFLECVQDMDHENMFWYRQDPGLGLRLIYFSYDVKMKEKGDIPEGYSVSREKKERFSLILESASTNQTSMYLCASSSLDREQETQYFGPGTRLLVL.

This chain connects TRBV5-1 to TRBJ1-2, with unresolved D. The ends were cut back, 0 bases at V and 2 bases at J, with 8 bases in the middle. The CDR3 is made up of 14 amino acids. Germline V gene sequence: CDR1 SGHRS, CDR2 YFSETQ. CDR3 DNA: TGCGCCAGCAGCTTGGAATTAGGCAACTATGGCTACACCTTC. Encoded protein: CASSLELGNYGYTF.

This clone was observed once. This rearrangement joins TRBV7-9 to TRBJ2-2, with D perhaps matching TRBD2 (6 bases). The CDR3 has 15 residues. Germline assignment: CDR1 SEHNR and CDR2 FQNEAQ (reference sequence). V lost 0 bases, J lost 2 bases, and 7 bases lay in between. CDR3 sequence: CASSLAGTNTGELFF. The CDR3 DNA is TGTGCCAGCAGCTTAGCGGGGACTAACACCGGGGAGCTGTTTTTT.

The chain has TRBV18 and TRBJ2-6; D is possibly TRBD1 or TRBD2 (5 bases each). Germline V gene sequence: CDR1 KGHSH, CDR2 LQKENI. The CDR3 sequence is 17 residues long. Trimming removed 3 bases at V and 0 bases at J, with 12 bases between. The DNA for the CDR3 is TGTGCCAGCTCACCCGGGACGTATGGCTCTGGGGCCAACGTCCTGACTTTC. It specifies CASSPGTYGSGANVLTF.

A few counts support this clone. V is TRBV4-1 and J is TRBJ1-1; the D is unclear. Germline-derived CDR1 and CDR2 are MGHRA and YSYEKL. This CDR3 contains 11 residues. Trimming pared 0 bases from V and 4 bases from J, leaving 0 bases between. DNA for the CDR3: TGCGCCAGCAGCCAAGACACTGAAGCTTTCTTT. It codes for CASSQDTEAFF.

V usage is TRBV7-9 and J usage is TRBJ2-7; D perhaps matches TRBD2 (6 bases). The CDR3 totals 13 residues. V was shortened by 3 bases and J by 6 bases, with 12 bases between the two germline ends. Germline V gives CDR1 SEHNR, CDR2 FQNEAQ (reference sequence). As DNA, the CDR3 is TGTGCCAGCAGCTTTAGCGGATCCCTCGAGCAGTACTTC. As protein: CASSFSGSLEQYF.

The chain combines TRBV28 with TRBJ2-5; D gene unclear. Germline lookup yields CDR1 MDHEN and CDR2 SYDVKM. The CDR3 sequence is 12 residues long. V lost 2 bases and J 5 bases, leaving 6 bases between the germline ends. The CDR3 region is CASSLPSETQYF. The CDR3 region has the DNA TGTGCCAGCAGTTTACCCTCGGAGACCCAGTACTTC.